A selection of T cell receptor beta chains follows, all from one sample in a study of cytomegalovirus exposure and HLA in healthy donors. Profiling relied on immunoSEQ multiplex PCR, and the TCRdb table lists in-frame clones only, not all of them. This table has around 180,000 clones, 84% appearing once. The material sequenced was PBMCs. All receptors derive from a boy younger than 18 in good health and CMV-seronegative. The CDR3 runs from the conserved cysteine through the conserved F or W. Fields, in order: clone size, V gene, J gene, D gene, CDR3 DNA, CDR3 protein. A D gene is named only where the DNA matches it firmly. The size entry is marked missing in some rows and otherwise reads once, few, many or a size class.

>NA|TRBV25-1|TRBJ2-1|NA
TGTGCCATCCTAAGGCCTAGCTGGAGGACTGAGCAGTTCTTC
CAILRPSWRTEQFF
>NA|TRBV6-1|TRBJ2-7|TRBD1
TGTGCCAGCAGGACAGGGGGAGTTCTGGACGAGCAGTACTTC
CASRTGGVLDEQYF
>NA|TRBV28|TRBJ2-1|NA
TGTGCCAGCTCCGGGACACCCTACAATGAGCAGTTCTTC
CASSGTPYNEQFF
>NA|TRBV7-2|TRBJ2-7|NA
TGTGCCAGCAGCTTATCAGGGCGGGGCGGGCAGTACTTC
CASSLSGRGGQYF
>NA|TRBV6-5|TRBJ1-1|NA
TGTGCCACCGTCAACTACCTGAACACTGAAGCTTTCTTT
CATVNYLNTEAFF
>NA|TRBV30|TRBJ2-1|NA
TGTGCCTGGAGTGTACGTAAGGCGGATGAGCAGTTCTTC
CAWSVRKADEQFF
>NA|TRBV11-2|TRBJ1-2|NA
TGTGCCAGCGGACAAATGCTCTATGGCTACACCTTC
CASGQMLYGYTF
>NA|TRBV19|TRBJ1-1|NA
TGTGCCAGTAGTATACAGGAAAAATTTGAAGCTTTCTTT
CASSIQEKFEAFF
>once|TRBV5-1|TRBJ2-3|NA
TGCGCCAGCAGCTTACAGGAGATCACAGATACGCAGTATTTT
CASSLQEITDTQYF
>NA|TRBV2|TRBJ2-5|TRBD2
TGTGCCAGCAGTGATCGAGGCGGGAGGGGGCCCCAGTACTTC
CASSDRGGRGPQYF
>NA|TRBV29-1|TRBJ1-1|TRBD1
TGCATCGGACAGGGTCATAACACTGAAGCTTTCTTT
CIGQGHNTEAFF
>NA|TRBV9|TRBJ2-2|NA
TGTGCCAGCAGCGTAGAAGATACTAACACCGGGGAGCTGTTTTTT
CASSVEDTNTGELFF
>NA|TRBV2|TRBJ1-5|NA
TGTGCCAGCAGTGTTGATAGCAATCAGCCTCAGCATTTT
CASSVDSNQPQHF
>NA|TRBV7-8|TRBJ2-7|NA
TGTGCCAGCAGCTTACGGAGAGCATCCTACGAGCAGTACTTC
CASSLRRASYEQYF
>NA|TRBV6-5|TRBJ2-3|TRBD1
TGTGCCAGCAGCCGACAGGACAGGGTAGCAGATACGCAGTATTTT
CASSRQDRVADTQYF
>NA|TRBV19|TRBJ1-1|NA
TGTGCCAGTAGGATAGGGGGGGAGATGAACACTGAAGCTTTCTTT
CASRIGGEMNTEAFF
>few|TRBV6-1|TRBJ1-1|TRBD1
TGTGCCAGCAGTCGGCACAGGGGAAACGCTGAAGCTTTCTTT
CASSRHRGNAEAFF
>NA|TRBV6-1|TRBJ1-2|NA
TGTGCCAGCAGTCTGGGAGCTAACTATGGCTACACCTTC
CASSLGANYGYTF
>NA|TRBV10-1|TRBJ1-1|NA
TGCGCCAGCAAGGGGGAAGGTCTCACTGAAGCTTTCTTT
CASKGEGLTEAFF
>NA|TRBV5-4|TRBJ2-1|NA
TGTGCCAGCAGCCGATGGGGGGTATTAACCTCCAATGAGCAGTTCTTC
CASSRWGVLTSNEQFF